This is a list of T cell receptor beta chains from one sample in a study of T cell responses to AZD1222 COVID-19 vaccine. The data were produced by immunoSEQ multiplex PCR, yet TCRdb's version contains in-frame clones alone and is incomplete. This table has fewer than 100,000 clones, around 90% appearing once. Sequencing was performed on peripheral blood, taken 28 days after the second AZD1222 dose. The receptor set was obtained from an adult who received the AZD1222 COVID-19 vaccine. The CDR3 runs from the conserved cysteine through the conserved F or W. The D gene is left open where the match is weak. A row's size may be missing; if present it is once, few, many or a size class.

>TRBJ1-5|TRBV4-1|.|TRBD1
CASSQEEDRAGNQPQHF
TGCGCCAGCAGCCAAGAAGAGGACAGGGCGGGCAATCAGCCCCAGCATTTT
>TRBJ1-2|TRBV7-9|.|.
CASSLASWYYGYTF
TGTGCCAGCAGCTTAGCCTCCTGGTACTATGGCTACACCTTC
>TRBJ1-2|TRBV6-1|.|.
CASSYQSTYYGYTF
TGTGCCAGCAGTTATCAATCCACTTACTATGGCTACACCTTC
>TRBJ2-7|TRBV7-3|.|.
CASSLMQGEHEQYF
TGTGCCAGCAGCTTAATGCAGGGAGAACACGAGCAGTACTTC
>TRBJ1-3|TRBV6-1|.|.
CASSEPGHFGNTIYF
TGTGCCAGCAGTGAGCCGGGACACTTTGGAAACACCATATATTTT
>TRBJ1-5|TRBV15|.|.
CATSRGGGVSNQPQHF
TGTGCCACCAGCAGAGGTGGGGGTGTGAGCAATCAGCCCCAGCATTTT
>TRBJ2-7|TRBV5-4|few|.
CASSLAGTIYEQYF
TGTGCCAGCAGCTTGGCCGGGACCATCTACGAGCAGTACTTC
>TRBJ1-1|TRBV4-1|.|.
CASSQDIGRQGAFF
TGCGCCAGCAGCCAAGATATCGGCCGGCAAGGAGCTTTCTTT
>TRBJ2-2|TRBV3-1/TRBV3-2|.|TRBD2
CASSQPGGNTGELFF
TGTGCCAGCAGCCAACCGGGGGGGAACACCGGGGAGCTGTTTTTT
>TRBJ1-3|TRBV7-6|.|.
CASSLVDTYSGNTIYF
TGTGCCAGCAGCTTAGTTGACACCTACTCTGGAAACACCATATATTTT
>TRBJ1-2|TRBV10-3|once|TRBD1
CAAWTGSGYTF
TGTGCCGCCTGGACAGGGTCCGGCTACACCTTC